The clone carrying this T cell receptor (beta chain) has only one observation. Its antigen is unknown. The entry originates in a study of a mutant IDH1 vaccine in newly diagnosed glioma. Study-wide context: Most patients had radiochemotherapy with temozolomide before enrollment; others had one alone.

Germline-derived CDR1 and CDR2 are MDHEN and SYDVKM. The CDR3 extends over 15 amino acids. V lost 5 bases to trimming and J lost 5 bases; unmatched junction nucleotides: 5. Time point defined: week 47, end of study. Each dose of the vaccine consisted of 300 ug of mutant IDH1 20-mer peptide, with topical imiquimod. This table comes from immunoSEQ multiplex PCR, and its TCRdb copy is limited to in-frame clones, with some not included. This table has about 94,000 clones, about 90% appearing once. This receptor was obtained from a woman aged 45-65 years with glioma. V gene TRBV28 combines with J gene TRBJ2-7; TRBD2 matches at 14 bases. Sequenced here: PBMCs, sampled from a glioma patient whose treatment included an IDH1 peptide vaccine. CDR3 coding DNA: TGTGCCAGCAGTGTGGGACTAGCGGGAGCAGACGAGCAGTACTTC. Its protein product is CASSVGLAGADEQYF.